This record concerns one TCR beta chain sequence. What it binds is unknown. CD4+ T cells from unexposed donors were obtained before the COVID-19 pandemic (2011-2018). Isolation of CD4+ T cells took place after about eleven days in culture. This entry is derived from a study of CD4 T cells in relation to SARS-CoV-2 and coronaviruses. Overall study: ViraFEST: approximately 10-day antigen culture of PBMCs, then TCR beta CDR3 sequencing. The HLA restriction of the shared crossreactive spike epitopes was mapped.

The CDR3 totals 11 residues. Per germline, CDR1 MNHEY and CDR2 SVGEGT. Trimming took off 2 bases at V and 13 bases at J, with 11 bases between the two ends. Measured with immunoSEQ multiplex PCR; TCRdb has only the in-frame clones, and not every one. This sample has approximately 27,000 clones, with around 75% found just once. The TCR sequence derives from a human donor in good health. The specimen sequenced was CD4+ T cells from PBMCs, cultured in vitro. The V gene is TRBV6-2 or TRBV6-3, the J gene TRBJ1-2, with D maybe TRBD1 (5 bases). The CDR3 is CASSYQTGTTF. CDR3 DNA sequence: TGTGCCAGCAGTTACCAAACCGGGACCACCTTC.